A selection of T cell receptor beta chains follows, all from one sample in a study of shared clonotypes between healthy human individuals. Libraries were prepared by immunoSEQ multiplex PCR; TCRdb keeps only in-frame clonotypes and omits some of them. The sample yields 2 million to 2.5 million clones, 85% to 95% seen once. Sequencing used naive CD4+ T cells from PBMCs. The receptor set was obtained from a man aged 18 to 30 in good health. Some clones in this sample may be carry-over from other donors' samples. The CDR3 runs from the conserved cysteine through the conserved F or W. A D gene is named only where the DNA matches it firmly. Only some rows state a clone size, as once, few, many or a class for expanded clones.

d_gene: TRBD1
abundance: NA
v_gene: TRBV18
j_gene: TRBJ2-7
CDR3nt: TGTGCCAGCTCACCCATCGGGACAGGGGGCCATGAGCAGTACTTC
CDR3aa: CASSPIGTGGHEQYF

d_gene: NA
abundance: NA
v_gene: TRBV7-3
j_gene: TRBJ2-5
CDR3nt: TGTGCCAGCAGCTTAACCACGTACCAAGAGACCCAGTACTTC
CDR3aa: CASSLTTYQETQYF

d_gene: NA
abundance: NA
v_gene: TRBV7-2
j_gene: TRBJ2-7
CDR3nt: TGTGCCAGCAGCTACGGGGCGCAGAGCTCCTACGAGCAGTACTTC
CDR3aa: CASSYGAQSSYEQYF

d_gene: TRBD2
abundance: NA
v_gene: TRBV19
j_gene: TRBJ2-1
CDR3nt: TGTGCCAGTAGTGCCCCGACTAGCGGGAGTAATAATGAGCAGTTCTTC
CDR3aa: CASSAPTSGSNNEQFF

d_gene: TRBD2
abundance: NA
v_gene: TRBV5-6
j_gene: TRBJ2-7
CDR3nt: TGTGCCAGCAGCTCCGCCGGGACTACCTACGAGCAGTACTTC
CDR3aa: CASSSAGTTYEQYF

d_gene: TRBD1
abundance: NA
v_gene: TRBV7-9
j_gene: TRBJ1-6
CDR3nt: TGTGCCAGCAGCTTAACCGGGACAGGGGGCAGGCGCGTGCCCCTCCACTTT
CDR3aa: CASSLTGTGGRRVPLHF

d_gene: TRBD1
abundance: NA
v_gene: TRBV5-4
j_gene: TRBJ1-2
CDR3nt: TGTGCCAGCAGCTACAACAGGGGTGGCTACACCTTC
CDR3aa: CASSYNRGGYTF

d_gene: NA
abundance: NA
v_gene: TRBV11-2
j_gene: TRBJ2-3
CDR3nt: TGTGCCAGCAGCTTAGGATGGGTAGACACAGATACGCAGTATTTT
CDR3aa: CASSLGWVDTDTQYF

d_gene: TRBD1
abundance: once
v_gene: TRBV5-1
j_gene: TRBJ1-4
CDR3nt: TGCGCCAGCAGCGCACCGGGACAGGGTAATGAAAAACTGTTTTTT
CDR3aa: CASSAPGQGNEKLFF

d_gene: TRBD1
abundance: NA
v_gene: TRBV28
j_gene: TRBJ1-5
CDR3nt: TGTGCCAGCAGGCAGGGGGCTCAGCCCCAGCATTTT
CDR3aa: CASRQGAQPQHF

d_gene: NA
abundance: NA
v_gene: TRBV29-1
j_gene: TRBJ2-3
CDR3nt: TGCAGCGGCGCCGGTTGGTCGGATACGCAGTATTTT
CDR3aa: CSGAGWSDTQYF

d_gene: NA
abundance: few
v_gene: TRBV7-2
j_gene: TRBJ2-3
CDR3nt: TGTGCCAGCAGCTTAGCGGGGAGCACAGATACGCAGTATTTT
CDR3aa: CASSLAGSTDTQYF

d_gene: NA
abundance: NA
v_gene: TRBV11-3
j_gene: TRBJ2-2
CDR3nt: TGTGCCAGCAGCTCTGGGGCGAACACCGGGGAGCTGTTTTTT
CDR3aa: CASSSGANTGELFF

d_gene: TRBD2
abundance: NA
v_gene: TRBV11-2
j_gene: TRBJ2-2
CDR3nt: TGTGCCAGCAGCCCGATACTTAGCGGGACGGGGGAGCTGTTTTTT
CDR3aa: CASSPILSGTGELFF

d_gene: TRBD2
abundance: NA
v_gene: TRBV9
j_gene: TRBJ2-2
CDR3nt: TGTGCCAGCAGCGTAGCTACTGGGAGGGTCACCGGGGAGCTGTTTTTT
CDR3aa: CASSVATGRVTGELFF

d_gene: NA
abundance: NA
v_gene: TRBV5-4
j_gene: TRBJ2-3
CDR3nt: TGTGCCAGCAAGCCGACTAACATCAGGGAAACAGATACGCAGTATTTT
CDR3aa: CASKPTNIRETDTQYF

d_gene: NA
abundance: NA
v_gene: TRBV6-5
j_gene: TRBJ1-5
CDR3nt: TGTGCCAGCAGCAACTTACGAAATCAGCCCCAGCATTTT
CDR3aa: CASSNLRNQPQHF

d_gene: TRBD2
abundance: NA
v_gene: TRBV15
j_gene: TRBJ2-7
CDR3nt: TGTGCCACCAGCCGCGGTAGCGGGAGCTACGAGCAGTACTTC
CDR3aa: CATSRGSGSYEQYF

d_gene: NA
abundance: NA
v_gene: TRBV19
j_gene: TRBJ2-3
CDR3nt: TGTGCCAGTAGGGCACCCGGAGGGCCCACAGATACGCAGTATTTT
CDR3aa: CASRAPGGPTDTQYF

d_gene: TRBD2
abundance: NA
v_gene: TRBV10-1
j_gene: TRBJ2-1
CDR3nt: TGCGCCAGCAGTGAGAGCGGGAATGTCAATGAGCAGTTCTTC
CDR3aa: CASSESGNVNEQFF

d_gene: NA
abundance: NA
v_gene: TRBV29-1
j_gene: TRBJ2-3
CDR3nt: TGCAGCGCCCGCTTTGGGGTAGATACGCAGTATTTT
CDR3aa: CSARFGVDTQYF

d_gene: TRBD1
abundance: NA
v_gene: TRBV7-2
j_gene: TRBJ2-5
CDR3nt: TGTGCCAGCAGCGTCGTGGGACAGCAACAAGAGACCCAGTACTTC
CDR3aa: CASSVVGQQQETQYF

d_gene: TRBD1
abundance: NA
v_gene: TRBV11-2
j_gene: TRBJ1-2
CDR3nt: TGTGCCAGCAGCCCTCAGGGGGCCTATGGCTACACCTTC
CDR3aa: CASSPQGAYGYTF

d_gene: NA
abundance: once
v_gene: TRBV2
j_gene: TRBJ2-2
CDR3nt: TGTGCCAGCAGTGAAGCGGTCACTGGCGAGCTGTTTTTT
CDR3aa: CASSEAVTGELFF

d_gene: NA
abundance: NA
v_gene: TRBV7-9
j_gene: TRBJ2-3
CDR3nt: TGTGCCAGCAGCCCCTTAGATGGGAGCACAGATACGCAGTATTTT
CDR3aa: CASSPLDGSTDTQYF

d_gene: NA
abundance: NA
v_gene: TRBV18
j_gene: TRBJ1-1
CDR3nt: TGTGCCAGCTCACCAGGACAGACGAACACTGAAGCTTTCTTT
CDR3aa: CASSPGQTNTEAFF

d_gene: NA
abundance: NA
v_gene: TRBV28
j_gene: TRBJ2-3
CDR3nt: TGTGCCAGCAGTTTAAACCCCCGACTGGGTTCAGATACGCAGTATTTT
CDR3aa: CASSLNPRLGSDTQYF

d_gene: TRBD1
abundance: once
v_gene: TRBV18
j_gene: TRBJ2-7
CDR3nt: TGTGCCAGCTCCCTTCCCCGGGACAGGGGTAGCGAGCAGTACTTC
CDR3aa: CASSLPRDRGSEQYF

d_gene: NA
abundance: NA
v_gene: TRBV5-4
j_gene: TRBJ2-2
CDR3nt: TGTGCCAGCAGCTTGTCCGGGGGCTATAACACCGGGGAGCTGTTTTTT
CDR3aa: CASSLSGGYNTGELFF

d_gene: TRBD1
abundance: NA
v_gene: TRBV6-6
j_gene: TRBJ2-7
CDR3nt: TGTGCCAGCAGTTTAGAGAGTTCCGGGACAGCAAAAGAGCAGTACTTC
CDR3aa: CASSLESSGTAKEQYF

d_gene: NA
abundance: NA
v_gene: TRBV18
j_gene: TRBJ1-5
CDR3nt: TGTGCCAGCTCACCACCCGGGGGCGGTCTTCAGCCCCAGCATTTT
CDR3aa: CASSPPGGGLQPQHF

d_gene: NA
abundance: NA
v_gene: TRBV7-8
j_gene: TRBJ2-1
CDR3nt: TGTGCCAGCAGCCCCATCGGCGGGCCCTCCTACAATGAGCAGTTCTTC
CDR3aa: CASSPIGGPSYNEQFF

d_gene: NA
abundance: NA
v_gene: TRBV7-9
j_gene: TRBJ2-1
CDR3nt: TGTGCCAGCAGCTTTGGAGACAATGAGCAGTTCTTC
CDR3aa: CASSFGDNEQFF

d_gene: TRBD2
abundance: NA
v_gene: TRBV2
j_gene: TRBJ2-7
CDR3nt: TGTGCCAGCAGTGCAGGCGGGGGTACATACCACGAGCAGTACTTC
CDR3aa: CASSAGGGTYHEQYF

d_gene: TRBD1
abundance: NA
v_gene: TRBV7-9
j_gene: TRBJ2-2
CDR3nt: TGTGCCAGCAGCCAAATGACAGGGATCGGGGAGCTGTTTTTT
CDR3aa: CASSQMTGIGELFF

d_gene: NA
abundance: NA
v_gene: TRBV5-4
j_gene: TRBJ2-5
CDR3nt: TGTGCCAGCAGCTTTAGGCGGGAACAAGAGACCCAGTACTTC
CDR3aa: CASSFRREQETQYF